The T cell receptor beta chain described here comes from a study of cytomegalovirus exposure and HLA in healthy donors. Regarding this clone: No antigen is known for it.

The PCR used 60 Vbeta and 13 Jbeta primers. Per the authors' pipeline: Later reanalysis found 60 million to 90 million unique TCR beta chains, about 10 million of them shared. Only in-frame clones appear in the TCRdb table, and some are missing; sequencing was by immunoSEQ multiplex PCR. Clone size and V and J calls were adopted from that table, with D and trimming inferred from the DNA. The table lists 150,000 to 200,000 clones, roughly 78% of them singletons. The CDR3 extends over 14 amino acids. The V gene's germline CDR1 is KGHSH and CDR2 LQKENI. With V trimmed by 6 bases and J by 2 bases, 6 bases remained unmatched. Regarding the study as a whole: Common viral pathogens seemed to be connected with several of the most significant clusters, according to a later analysis.

Source material: PBMCs. The J gene is TRBJ1-2, the V gene TRBV18, with TRBD1 identical over 7 bases. The TCR was taken from a girl between 10 and 17 years old in good health and CMV-seropositive. Here the CDR3 DNA reads TGTGCCAGCTCGCCGACAGGGAGCAACTATGGCTACACCTTC. Translating it yields CASSPTGSNYGYTF.